This entry features one T cell receptor (beta chain) sequence. V gave up 0 bases and J gave up 3 bases; unmatched junction bases: 8. CDR3 length: 16 residues. Germline values: CDR1 LGHNA, CDR2 YSLEER. The data originate from a study of blood T cell repertoires in COVID-19. Profiled with immunoSEQ multiplex PCR; TCRdb holds only in-frame clones, not every one. This table has approximately 360,000 clones, over 80% appearing once. The gene calls are TRBV4-3 and TRBJ2-7, with TRBD1 matching 7 bases. The material sequenced was PBMCs or T cells enriched from blood (not recorded which). The source of this sequence is a woman aged 50 to 65 who had recovered from COVID-19. CDR3 sequence reads: CASSQDLSGGFYEQYF. Written as DNA, the CDR3 is TGCGCCAGCAGCCAAGATCTTTCAGGGGGATTCTACGAGCAGTACTTC.